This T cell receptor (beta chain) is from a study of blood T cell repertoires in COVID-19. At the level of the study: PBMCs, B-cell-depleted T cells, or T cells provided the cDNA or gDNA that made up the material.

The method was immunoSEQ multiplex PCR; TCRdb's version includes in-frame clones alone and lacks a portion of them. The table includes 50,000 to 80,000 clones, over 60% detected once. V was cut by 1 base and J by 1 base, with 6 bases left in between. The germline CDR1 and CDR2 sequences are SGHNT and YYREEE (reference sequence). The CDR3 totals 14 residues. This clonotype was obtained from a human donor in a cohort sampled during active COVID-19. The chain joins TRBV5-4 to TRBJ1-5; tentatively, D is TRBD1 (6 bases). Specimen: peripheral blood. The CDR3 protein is CASSLQGSNQPQHF. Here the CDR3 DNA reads TGTGCCAGCAGCTTGCAGGGGAGCAATCAGCCCCAGCATTTT.